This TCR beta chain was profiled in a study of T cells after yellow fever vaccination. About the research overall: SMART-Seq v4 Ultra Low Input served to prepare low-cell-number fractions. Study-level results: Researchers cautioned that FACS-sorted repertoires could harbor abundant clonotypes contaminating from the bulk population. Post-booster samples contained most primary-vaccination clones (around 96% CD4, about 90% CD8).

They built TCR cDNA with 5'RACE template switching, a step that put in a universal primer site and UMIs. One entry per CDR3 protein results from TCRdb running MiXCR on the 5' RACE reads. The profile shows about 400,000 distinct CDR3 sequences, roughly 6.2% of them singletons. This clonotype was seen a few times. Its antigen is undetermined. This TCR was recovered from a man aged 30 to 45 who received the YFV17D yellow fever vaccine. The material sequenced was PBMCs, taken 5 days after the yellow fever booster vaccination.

CDR3 coding DNA: TGCAGTGCGCAACCCAGAAACTATGGCTACACCTTC. Translated, it gives CSAQPRNYGYTF. The V gene is TRBV20-1, the J gene TRBJ1-2, with D uncertain. Germline V gives CDR1 DFQATT, CDR2 SNEGSKA (reference sequence). The CDR3 is 12 residues long. Trimming left V 6 bases short and J 2 bases short, with 10 bases between.